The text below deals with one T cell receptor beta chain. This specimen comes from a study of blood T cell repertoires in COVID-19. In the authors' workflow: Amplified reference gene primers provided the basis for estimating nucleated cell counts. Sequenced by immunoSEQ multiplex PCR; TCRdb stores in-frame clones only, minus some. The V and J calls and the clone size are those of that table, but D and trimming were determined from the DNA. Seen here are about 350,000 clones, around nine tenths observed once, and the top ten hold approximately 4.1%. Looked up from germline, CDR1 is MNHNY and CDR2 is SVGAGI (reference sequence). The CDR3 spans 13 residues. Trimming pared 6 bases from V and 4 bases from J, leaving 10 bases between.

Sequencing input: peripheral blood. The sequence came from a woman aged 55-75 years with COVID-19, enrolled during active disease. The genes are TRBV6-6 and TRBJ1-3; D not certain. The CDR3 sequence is CASSLAVGNTIYF. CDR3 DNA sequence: TGTGCCAGCAGCCTCGCGGTCGGAAACACCATATATTTT.